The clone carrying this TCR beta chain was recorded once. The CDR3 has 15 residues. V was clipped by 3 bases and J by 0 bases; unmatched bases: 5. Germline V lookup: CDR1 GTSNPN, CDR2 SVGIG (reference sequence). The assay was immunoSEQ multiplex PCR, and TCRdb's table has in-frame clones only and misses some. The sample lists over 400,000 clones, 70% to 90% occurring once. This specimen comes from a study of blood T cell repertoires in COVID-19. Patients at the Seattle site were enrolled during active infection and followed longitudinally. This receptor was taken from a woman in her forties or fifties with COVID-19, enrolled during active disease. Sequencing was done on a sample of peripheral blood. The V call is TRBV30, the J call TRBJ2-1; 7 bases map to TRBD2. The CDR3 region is CAWRKSGASYNEQFF. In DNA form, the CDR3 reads TGTGCCTGGAGGAAAAGCGGGGCCTCCTACAATGAGCAGTTCTTC.